The clone carrying this T cell receptor (beta chain) occurred once. The sample originates from a study of technical replicates of blood from a few donors. This CDR3 region has 13 residues. The V gene lost 11 bases and the J gene lost 7 bases, with 18 bases spanning the gap. Germline-derived CDR1 and CDR2 are SNHLY and FYNNEI. Profiled with immunoSEQ multiplex PCR; TCRdb holds only in-frame clones, not every one. The repertoire has under 65,000 clones, 75% to 90% of them found once; the top ten carry over 4.5%. V and J are TRBV2 and TRBJ2-1, with D perhaps TRBD2 (5 bases). This TCR was recovered from a human donor in good health. Some clones in this sample may be carry-over from other donors' samples. Material: PBMCs. In DNA form, the CDR3 reads TGTGCCTCCGAGGTGGAGCCGGGGAATGAGCAGTTCTTC. It specifies CASEVEPGNEQFF.